The 31 T cell receptor beta chains presented below share a single source sample, sequenced in a study of T cell responses to AZD1222 COVID-19 vaccine (dated by TCRdb to the early 2020s). The method behind the library was the immunoSEQ multiplex PCR assay. The source is immuneACCESS, and TCRdb retained only in-frame sequences with V and J called. Part of the clones is not carried over; for the studies checked, unresolved V genes explain less than half of this, and the remainder is unexplained. The sample has approximately 180,000 clones on record, more than 80% of them singletons. The ten largest clones add up to about 3.6% of the sample. The time point label on this specimen signifies: about 28 days (+/-7) after the second vaccine dose. The sample's treatment or condition label, in plain terms: meningococcal conjugate vaccine given as trial control. Sample: peripheral blood, taken 28 days after the second dose of the MenACWY control vaccine. These receptors came from an adult who received the MenACWY meningococcal vaccine as a control.

The chain employs TRBV28 and TRBJ2-3; TRBD2 matches 7 bases. The CDR3 runs to 14 residues. V trimming: 3 bases; J trimming: 8 bases; junction bases outside the gene matches: 8. Per germline, CDR1 MDHEN and CDR2 SYDVKM. CDR3 in DNA: TGTGCCAGCAGTTTCGTGGCTAGCGGCTTTACGCAGTATTTT. Protein sequence: CASSFVASGFTQYF.

The chain is built from TRBV25-1 and TRBJ2-3, with D possibly called TRBD1 or TRBD2 (5 bases each). Germline V gene sequence: CDR1 MGHDK, CDR2 SYGVNS. Deletions cut 4 bases from V and 3 bases from J, with 11 bases between. CDR3 length equals 14 residues. The CDR3 reads CASSVQGPTDTQYF. CDR3 nucleotides: TGTGCCAGCAGTGTCCAGGGACCGACAGATACGCAGTATTTT.

This chain connects TRBV6-5 to TRBJ1-3, with D maybe TRBD1 (6 bases). Trimming took off 6 bases at V and 5 bases at J, with 11 bases between the two ends. Germline V gene sequence: CDR1 MNHEY, CDR2 SVGAGI. The CDR3 is 13 residues long. CDR3 region: CASRSTGRNTIYF. The CDR3 coding sequence is TGTGCCAGCAGAAGCACAGGGAGAAACACCATATATTTT.

The rearrangement uses TRBV3-1 (or the pseudogene TRBV3-2) and TRBJ2-2; D possibly corresponds to TRBD1 (5 bases). V lost 3 bases, J lost 2 bases, and 7 bases lay in between. The germline gives CDR1 LGHDT, CDR2 YNNKEL (reference sequence). This CDR3 is built from 14 residues. The CDR3 here is CASSQGLNTGELFF. DNA for the CDR3: TGTGCCAGCAGCCAGGGGCTTAACACCGGGGAGCTGTTTTTT.

V is TRBV5-1 and J is TRBJ2-1; TRBD2 matches 8 bases. The CDR3 has 14 amino acids. Germline V gene lookup returns CDR1 SGHRS and CDR2 YFSETQ. The V and J ends lost 6 bases and 3 bases, in that order; junction bases with no gene match: 5. CDR3 sequence reads: CASIGTSGYNEQFF. CDR3 nucleotide sequence: TGCGCCAGCATAGGAACTAGCGGCTACAATGAGCAGTTCTTC.

The chain is built from TRBV27 and TRBJ2-3; 9 positions match TRBD2. The V and J ends lost 2 bases and 4 bases, in that order; junction bases with no gene match: 13. Germline-derived CDR1 and CDR2 are MNHEY and SMNVEV (reference sequence). This CDR3 contains 18 residues. In nucleotides, the CDR3 is TGTGCCAGCAGTTTACGGCAAGCTCCGCGGGAGGGGGCAGATACGCAGTATTTT. It is translated as CASSLRQAPREGADTQYF.

This clone has just one count. The rearrangement links TRBV7-2 to TRBJ2-3; either TRBD1 or TRBD2 may supply D (5 bases each). Germline V CDR1 and CDR2: SGHTA, FQGNSA. Trimming left V 6 bases short and J 3 bases short, with 16 bases between. The CDR3 contains 15 residues. The CDR3 sequence is CASREGRGVTDTQYF. The CDR3 nucleotides read TGTGCCAGCAGAGAGGGACGGGGTGTGACAGATACGCAGTATTTT.

The chain uses TRBV20-1 and TRBJ1-1; a weak D match, TRBD1 (5 bases). This CDR3 contains 11 residues. CDR1 DFQATT and CDR2 SNEGSKA come from the germline V gene (reference sequence). CDR3 protein: CRTGRNTEAFF. CDR3 in DNA: TGCAGAACGGGACGGAACACTGAAGCTTTCTTT.

V usage is TRBV11-3 and J usage is TRBJ2-3, with 10 bases aligning to TRBD2. Trimming took 5 bases from V and 0 from J; bases not matched to a gene: 2. Germline CDR1 reads SGHNT; CDR2 reads YENEEA. The CDR3 covers 15 residues. The CDR3 bases are TGTGCCAGCAGCCCGACTAGCGGGAGCACAGATACGCAGTATTTT. Encoded protein: CASSPTSGSTDTQYF. Drawing the rest from reference TRBV11-3 and TRBJ2-3, the complete variable domain is EAGVVQSPRYKIIEKKQPVAFWCNPISGHNTLYWYLQNLGQGPELLIRYENEEAVDDSQLPKDRFSAERLKGVDSTLKIQPAELGDSAVYLCASSPTSGSTDTQYFGPGTRLTVL.

This clone was seen only once. The DNA is left out, because the CDR3 cannot be placed on it with certainty; the CDR3 is given as TCRdb lists it. The genes are TRBV6-1 and TRBJ2-1. CDR1 is MNHNS and CDR2 is SASEGT in the germline V gene. Including both end residues, the CDR3 is 15 amino acids long. This CDR3 reads CASSDNVGTGTPGVF.

This chain uses TRBV7-2 with TRBJ2-3; TRBD2 aligns across 9 bases. Trimming at V came to 4 bases and at J to 0 bases, leaving 2 bases not matched to a gene. Germline V gives CDR1 SGHTA, CDR2 FQGNSA. This CDR3 contains 15 residues. The CDR3 nucleotides are TGTGCCAGCAGCTCTAGCGGGATTAGCACAGATACGCAGTATTTT. Its protein product is CASSSSGISTDTQYF.

This sequence joins TRBV5-1 and TRBJ2-7; 7 positions agree with TRBD1. Trimming removed 2 bases from V and 0 bases from J; junction bases left unmatched: 8. Germline lookup yields CDR1 SGHRS and CDR2 YFSETQ. The CDR3 is 16 residues long. The CDR3 DNA follows: TGCGCCAGCAGCTTATGGACAGGCCAAAGCTCCTACGAGCAGTACTTC. This gives the protein CASSLWTGQSSYEQYF.

The V and J genes are TRBV5-1 and TRBJ2-2; 12 positions agree with TRBD2. The J segment lost 4 bases and the V segment lost 3 bases, leaving 1 base of the junction unmatched. This CDR3 has 15 residues. The V gene's germline CDR1 is SGHRS and CDR2 YFSETQ. The CDR3 sequence is CASSSSGRGTGELFF. CDR3 DNA sequence: TGCGCCAGCAGCTCTAGCGGGAGGGGCACCGGGGAGCTGTTTTTT.

V and J are TRBV30 and TRBJ2-2, with unresolved D. Germline CDR1 GTSNPN, CDR2 SVGIG (reference sequence). The V end was cut by 3 bases, the J end by 3 bases, with 5 bases between. The CDR3 spans 12 residues. CDR3 sequence (DNA): TGTGCCTGGAGGGAGCACACCGGGGAGCTGTTTTTT. Translated: CAWREHTGELFF.

V is TRBV11-1 and J is TRBJ1-3, with D possibly being TRBD1 (5 bases). Germline V CDR1 and CDR2: SGHAT, FQDESV (reference sequence). This CDR3 contains 15 residues. Deletions cut 5 bases from V and 4 bases from J, with 15 bases between. The CDR3 reads CASSLSWDRGNTIYF. CDR3 nucleotide sequence: TGTGCCAGCAGCCTCAGTTGGGACCGCGGAAACACCATATATTTT. Full variable domain (outside the CDR3, taken from reference TRBV11-1 and TRBJ1-3): EAEVAQSPRYKITEKSQAVAFWCDPISGHATLYWYRQILGQGPELLVQFQDESVVDDSQLPKDRFSAERLKGVDSTLKIQPAELGDSAMYLCASSLSWDRGNTIYFGEGSWLTVV.

This clone was seen once. V is TRBV18 and J is TRBJ1-1; maybe TRBD1 (5 bases). This CDR3 comprises 15 residues. The ends were cut back, 3 bases at V and 7 bases at J, with 18 bases in the middle. Germline CDR1 and CDR2: KGHSH and LQKENI. CDR3: CASSPTWVQGSEAFF. CDR3 coding DNA: TGTGCCAGCTCACCGACCTGGGTCCAGGGCAGTGAAGCTTTCTTT.

The chain couples TRBV5-4 to TRBJ2-1, with 8 bases fitting TRBD2. Germline assignment: CDR1 SGHNT and CDR2 YYREEE (reference sequence). V trimming: 3 bases; J trimming: 0 bases; junction bases outside the gene matches: 8. This CDR3 is built from 17 residues. The chain's CDR3 is CASSSGGAANSYNEQFF. CDR3 nucleotides: TGTGCCAGCAGCTCCGGGGGGGCAGCAAACTCCTACAATGAGCAGTTCTTC. The full variable domain, in which reference TRBV5-4 and TRBJ2-1 provide the parts outside the CDR3, is ETGVTQSPTHLIKTRGQQVTLRCSSQSGHNTVSWYQQALGQGPQFIFQYYREEENGRGNFPPRFSGLQFPNYSSELNVNALELDDSALYLCASSSGGAANSYNEQFFGPGTRLTVL.

The chain joins TRBV7-8 to TRBJ2-7, with D perhaps assigned TRBD1 or TRBD2 (5 bases each). This CDR3 is 15 amino acids long. V was clipped by 4 bases and J by 3 bases, with 16 bases between them. In germline, CDR1 is SGHVS, CDR2 FQNEAQ. The CDR3 sequence: CASSSRGANRYEQYF. CDR3 in DNA: TGTGCCAGCAGCTCCCGAGGGGCGAATCGCTACGAGCAGTACTTC.

V is TRBV7-9 and J is TRBJ2-2, with 8 bases lining up with TRBD1. The CDR3 spans 15 residues. Germline assignment: CDR1 SEHNR and CDR2 FQNEAQ (reference sequence). V gave up 5 bases and J gave up 5 bases; unmatched junction bases: 7. CDR3 bases: TGTGCCAGCAGCCGCTGGACAGGGTTGACCGGGGAGCTGTTTTTT. Residues: CASSRWTGLTGELFF.

J is TRBJ2-1 and V is TRBV29-1; D is uncertain. The CDR3 is 9 residues long. Trimming cost V 2 bases and J 10 bases, with 3 bases left between them. CDR1 is SQVTM, CDR2 ANQGSEA, per germline. CDR3 bases: TGCAGCGTTGAACACGAGCAGTTCTTC. Translating it yields CSVEHEQFF.

This clone was observed a few times. The chain is built from TRBV5-1 and TRBJ1-2; D uncertain. The ends were cut back, 2 bases at V and 12 bases at J, with 17 bases in the middle. Germline V gene sequence: CDR1 SGHRS, CDR2 YFSETQ. The length of the CDR3 is 13 residues. DNA of the CDR3: TGCGCCAGCAGCTTTTGGCAGTCGGCTCCGGACACCTTC. Its translation is CASSFWQSAPDTF.

The chain carries TRBV9 and TRBJ2-5, with D possibly being TRBD2 (6 bases). Germline CDR1 SGDLS, CDR2 YYNGEE. Trimming cost V 4 bases and J 5 bases, with 21 bases left between them. The CDR3 is 16 amino acids. DNA of the CDR3: TGTGCCAGCAGCCCCCGAACCGGGACTGGGGGGGAGACCCAGTACTTC. This encodes CASSPRTGTGGETQYF.

This clone occurred once. J is TRBJ1-3 and V is TRBV5-6, with D hard to call. Trimming removed 3 bases at V and 4 bases at J, with 5 bases between. The germline V gene encodes CDR1 SGHDT and CDR2 YYEEEE. The CDR3 is 12 residues long. CDR3 coding DNA: TGTGCCAGCAGCTCCGGAGGAAACACCATATATTTT. Translated: CASSSGGNTIYF.

The V gene is TRBV19, the J gene TRBJ1-5; no firm D call. Per the germline V gene, CDR1 is LNHDA and CDR2 is SQIVND (reference sequence). The CDR3 is 13 amino acids. Trimming pared 3 bases from V and 5 bases from J, leaving 8 bases between. This CDR3 is CASSIKHHQPQHF. DNA of the CDR3: TGTGCCAGTAGTATTAAGCATCATCAGCCCCAGCATTTT.

The chain links TRBV19 to TRBJ2-3; 8 bases fit TRBD1. Losses at the gene ends were 6 bases for V and 1 base for J; bases not matched to a gene: 3. Germline V gene lookup returns CDR1 LNHDA and CDR2 SQIVND (reference sequence). This CDR3 is built from 14 residues. In nucleotides, the CDR3 is TGTGCCAGTAGCCTGGACAGGGGCACAGATACGCAGTATTTT. Amino acids: CASSLDRGTDTQYF.

Here the CDR3 DNA reads TGTGCCAGCAGCCCTTCCTCGGGACAGGGAACTACGCAGTATTTT. Its translation is CASSPSSGQGTTQYF. This chain uses TRBV4-2 with TRBJ2-3; 9 nucleotides agree with TRBD1. The trim removed 4 bases at V and 8 bases at J, leaving 10 bases unmatched. Germline CDR1 LGHNA, CDR2 YNFKEQ. This CDR3 has 15 amino acids.

The genes are TRBV4-1 and TRBJ2-1; 11 bases match TRBD2. The CDR3 is 17 residues long. Germline CDR1 and CDR2: MGHRA and YSYEKL. J gave up 5 bases and V 4 bases, and 10 bases lay outside the gene matches. The CDR3 sequence: CASSLGLVAGGDNEQFF. DNA for the CDR3: TGCGCCAGCAGCCTCGGACTTGTAGCGGGAGGGGACAATGAGCAGTTCTTC.

The chain combines TRBV28 with TRBJ2-1; maybe TRBD1 (6 bases). The V gene lost 2 bases and the J gene lost 9 bases, with 17 bases spanning the gap. Germline V gene data show CDR1 as MDHEN and CDR2 as SYDVKM. The CDR3 is 15 residues long. The CDR3 loop reads CASSLKRTRGGEQFF. The DNA of the CDR3 is TGTGCCAGCAGTTTAAAACGAACCCGAGGGGGTGAGCAGTTCTTC.

The gene calls are TRBV9 and TRBJ1-3; D unclear. The V end lost 0 bases, the J end lost 0 bases, and 7 bases lay between the germline ends. The CDR3 sequence is 15 residues long. The germline V gene encodes CDR1 SGDLS and CDR2 YYNGEE. The CDR3 protein is CASSVEQISGNTIYF. In DNA, the CDR3 is TGTGCCAGCAGCGTAGAACAGATCTCTGGAAACACCATATATTTT.

CDR3 amino acids: CASSQVLRTGELFF. CDR3 DNA: TGCGCCAGCAGTCAGGTCCTACGCACCGGGGAGCTGTTTTTT. The chain recombines TRBV23-1 with TRBJ2-2; D not resolved. TRBV23-1 is noted as an ORF with a role that remains uncertain. V lost 3 bases and J lost 4, with 9 bases in between. The CDR3 sequence is 14 residues long.

The V call is TRBV20-1, the J call TRBJ2-1; no firm D call. Between the trimmed V and J ends, which lost 7 bases and 5 bases, there was a span of 6 bases. Looked up from germline, CDR1 is DFQATT and CDR2 is SNEGSKA (reference sequence). This CDR3 is built from 10 residues. The CDR3 bases are TGCAGTGGTAGGGACAATGAGCAGTTCTTC. This sequence encodes CSGRDNEQFF.